The present T cell receptor beta chain was sequenced within a study of OX40 agonist ivuxolimab in advanced cancers. Study-wide context: At about 82% male, the cohort had a mean age of approximately 60 years, ranging from about 23 to 79. Study-level points and caveats: Relative to CD4+ cells, CD8+ T cells on average had more expanded clones.

Measured with immunoSEQ multiplex PCR; TCRdb has only the in-frame clones, and not every one. The sample lists over 15,000 clones; about 86% were seen once. Turning to this clone: Its antigen is as yet unknown.

Patients were ineligible given autoimmune disease history or systemic immunosuppression. Baseline, cycle 4 day 1, and cycle 7 day 1 were the blood sampling points. V shed 0 bases and J shed 8 bases, with 17 bases lying between them. CDR3 length: 15 amino acids. In germline, CDR1 is SGHRS, CDR2 YFSETQ. V gene TRBV5-1 combines with J gene TRBJ1-2; the D gene is possibly TRBD1 (6 bases). This sample comprised CD4+ or CD8+ T cells sorted from blood, obtained in a trial of the OX40 agonist ivuxolimab. The receptor was derived from an adult with an advanced solid tumor such as melanoma, head and neck, liver or kidney cancer. CDR3 coding DNA: TGCGCCAGCAGCTTGGGGGGCCAGGGGATGGTCGGCTACACCTTC. Protein sequence: CASSLGGQGMVGYTF.